These T cell receptor beta chains were read from a single sample in a study of neurological immune-mediated disorders. TCRdb reanalysed the 5' RACE reads using MiXCR and keeps one entry per CDR3 protein. Of approximately 50,000 distinct CDR3 sequences in the sample, approximately 5.8% were seen once. Sequenced sample: CD4+ T cells from blood. The receptors originated from a young woman with multiple sclerosis. Both conserved end residues are part of each CDR3. A D gene is named only where the DNA matches it firmly. Rows may omit the clone size; those that give it use once, few, many or a size class.

CDR3 protein: CSVVSENTEAFF
CDR3 DNA: TGCAGCGTTGTTAGCGAGAACACTGAAGCTTTCTTT
J gene: TRBJ1-1
clone size: -
D gene: -
V gene: TRBV29-1

CDR3 protein: CASSHRQGSYTF
CDR3 DNA: TGTGCCAGCAGCCATAGACAGGGTAGCTACACCTTC
J gene: TRBJ1-2
clone size: many
D gene: TRBD1
V gene: TRBV7-8

CDR3 protein: CSVAQTGNQETQYF
CDR3 DNA: TGCAGCGTTGCTCAAACAGGGAACCAAGAGACCCAGTACTTC
J gene: TRBJ2-5
clone size: medium-sized
D gene: -
V gene: TRBV29-1

CDR3 protein: CASSFNSGGDTQYF
CDR3 DNA: TGTGCCAGCAGCTTTAATAGCGGCGGAGATACGCAGTATTTT
J gene: TRBJ2-3
clone size: -
D gene: -
V gene: TRBV7-2

CDR3 protein: CASSQRASGNYNEQFF
CDR3 DNA: TGCGCCAGCAGCCAAAGGGCTAGCGGGAATTACAATGAGCAGTTCTTC
J gene: TRBJ2-1
clone size: many
D gene: TRBD2
V gene: TRBV4-3

CDR3 protein: CASSRNLETEAFF
CDR3 DNA: TGTGCCAGCAGCCGAAATTTAGAGACTGAAGCTTTCTTT
J gene: TRBJ1-1
clone size: many
D gene: -
V gene: TRBV7-2

CDR3 protein: CASSQPGTVTEAFF
CDR3 DNA: TGTGCCAGCAGTCAACCCGGGACAGTCACTGAAGCTTTCTTT
J gene: TRBJ1-1
clone size: -
D gene: TRBD1
V gene: TRBV6-5

CDR3 protein: CASSLAGTPTIYTF
CDR3 DNA: TGTGCCAGCAGCTTAGCGGGGACACCCACAATCTACACCTTC
J gene: TRBJ1-2
clone size: many
D gene: -
V gene: TRBV7-9

CDR3 protein: CASRPVQGGYGYTF
CDR3 DNA: TGCGCCAGCCGCCCTGTTCAGGGGGGCTATGGCTACACCTTC
J gene: TRBJ1-2
clone size: many
D gene: TRBD1
V gene: TRBV5-1

CDR3 protein: CSAPDRVGTDTQYF
CDR3 DNA: TGCAGTGCCCCTGACAGGGTGGGCACAGATACGCAGTATTTT
J gene: TRBJ2-3
clone size: many
D gene: TRBD1
V gene: TRBV20-1

CDR3 protein: CSAAGSTDTQYF
CDR3 DNA: TGCAGTGCCGCGGGGAGCACAGATACGCAGTATTTT
J gene: TRBJ2-3
clone size: many
D gene: -
V gene: TRBV20-1

CDR3 protein: CASSQSSFEAFF
CDR3 DNA: TGTGCCAGCTCACAGTCCAGTTTTGAAGCTTTCTTT
J gene: TRBJ1-1
clone size: many
D gene: -
V gene: TRBV18

CDR3 protein: CASTGANVLTF
CDR3 DNA: TGTGCCAGCACTGGGGCCAACGTCCTGACTTTC
J gene: TRBJ2-6
clone size: many
D gene: -
V gene: TRBV27

CDR3 protein: CASSLLLSGVGETQYF
CDR3 DNA: TGTGCCAGCAGCTTGCTTCTTTCCGGGGTCGGGGAGACCCAGTACTTC
J gene: TRBJ2-5
clone size: many
D gene: -
V gene: TRBV5-6

CDR3 protein: CASSLVEGNTEAFF
CDR3 DNA: TGTGCCAGCAGCTTAGTGGAGGGGAACACTGAAGCTTTCTTT
J gene: TRBJ1-1
clone size: many
D gene: -
V gene: TRBV7-6

CDR3 protein: CSVGTRSETQYF
CDR3 DNA: TGCAGCGTAGGGACTAGAAGCGAGACCCAGTACTTC
J gene: TRBJ2-5
clone size: many
D gene: TRBD2
V gene: TRBV29-1

CDR3 protein: CASSLDGLAIDEQFF
CDR3 DNA: TGCGCCAGCAGCTTGGATGGACTAGCGATCGATGAGCAGTTCTTC
J gene: TRBJ2-1
clone size: many
D gene: TRBD2
V gene: TRBV5-1

CDR3 protein: CSARRPGQISYEQYF
CDR3 DNA: TGCAGTGCTAGACGACCGGGACAGATTTCCTACGAGCAGTACTTC
J gene: TRBJ2-7
clone size: many
D gene: TRBD1
V gene: TRBV20-1

CDR3 protein: CASSRDSQSTIYF
CDR3 DNA: TGTGCCAGCAGCCGGGACTCACAAAGCACCATATATTTT
J gene: TRBJ1-3
clone size: many
D gene: -
V gene: TRBV14